The 3 T cell receptor beta chains below were found in one sample sequenced in a study of patients and donors after allogeneic stem cell transplantation. TCRdb re-called the RT-PCR reads through MiXCR, storing one row per CDR3 protein. The sample includes approximately 160,000 distinct CDR3 sequences, approximately 24% of them seen just once. The sequencing input was blood, either unsorted or a sorted T cell fraction (not recorded which). The receptors were sampled from a human donor who was either an allogeneic HSCT recipient or a stem cell or donor lymphocyte infusion donor (not recorded which). It is not recorded whose cells these are; they may come from a transplant donor.

This chain links TRBV12-3 or TRBV12-4 with TRBJ1-2; no reliable D call. The CDR3 runs to 17 residues. Trimming removed 4 bases from V and 3 bases from J, with 21 bases in between. DNA of the CDR3: TGTGCCAGCAGTTCAAAACAAGTTCCAGGATTTGACTATGGCTACACCTTC. Amino acids: CASSSKQVPGFDYGYTF.

This clonotype was found a few times. The chain couples TRBV18 to TRBJ1-2; 9 bases agree with TRBD1. Per germline, CDR1 KGHSH and CDR2 LQKENI. The length of the CDR3 is 16 residues. V was clipped by 3 bases and J by 3 bases; unmatched bases: 8. CDR3: CASSPADRGVDYGYTF. CDR3 coding DNA: TGTGCCAGCTCACCTGCTGACAGGGGGGTTGACTATGGCTACACCTTC.

This clonotype was seen a single time. The CDR3 sequence is CSVEDRPSIDEQFF. The CDR3 DNA follows: TGCAGCGTTGAAGATAGGCCTAGCATTGATGAGCAGTTCTTC. This chain links TRBV29-1 with TRBJ2-1; tentatively, D is TRBD2 (5 bases). The CDR3 covers 14 residues. Germline assignment: CDR1 SQVTM and CDR2 ANQGSEA. V lost 0 bases and J lost 8, with 14 bases in between.